This T cell receptor (beta chain) is from a study of CD8 T cells in ankylosing spondylitis (TCRdb year 2017). Background on the whole study: To find TCR variants linked to disease, the study profiled T cell receptor beta repertoires in ankylosing spondylitis patients and healthy donors. Peripheral blood was sampled, and synovial fluid was also collected from ankylosing spondylitis patients. The whole study cohort included over a hundred healthy donors and 25 or so ankylosing spondylitis patients.

Overall study outcomes, separate from this receptor: The disease-linked clones were reported to be significantly enriched in matched synovial fluid samples from ankylosing spondylitis patients. In peripheral blood, the disease-linked clones were found at relatively low frequencies and had a CD8+ phenotype. Some TCR beta motif variants had previously been reported in synovial fluid and blood of reactive arthritis patients, which suggested common disease-initiation mechanisms. A TCR beta motif made up of about eight highly homologous amino acid variants appeared to be characteristic of blood from ankylosing spondylitis patients.

The CDR3 holds 14 amino acids from the cysteine to the phenylalanine. The entry retains the CDR3 DNA only, 42 bases that are in frame from base 1. V drops 2 bases and J drops 6 bases, leaving 10 bases in between. The germline V gene yields SGHTA for CDR1 and FQGNSA for CDR2. Details on this clonotype: No antigen is known for it. There are no base qualities to consult, and no much larger clone falls within one base.

The sequencing machine was an Illumina HiSeq 2500. Quantitative 5'-RACE with molecular barcodes was the method used to prepare the TCR beta libraries. The original pipeline was this. A new computational method based on a probabilistic model of VDJ rearrangement was used to identify disease-linked TCR variants. TCRdb reworked the public reads: Q25 trimming with fastp, MiXCR clone assembly, productive beta chains retained. Records with the same CDR3 protein are collapsed into one entry carrying the most frequent genes and DNA. The authors' filters were not applied to this entry. The sample includes 150,000 to 200,000 distinct CDR3 sequences, with 10% to 15% observed a single time. The top ten constitute about 10% of the sample.

This sequence originates from a female donor with ankylosing spondylitis or in good health (not recorded which). Material for sequencing was blood, either unsorted or a sorted T cell fraction (not recorded which). The chain employs TRBV7-2 and TRBJ2-2; a tentative D call is TRBD2 (5 bases match). The CDR3 region: CASSLYWESGELFF. The nucleotide sequence is TGTGCCAGCAGCTTATACTGGGAGTCCGGGGAGCTGTTTTTT. Reference TRBV7-2 and TRBJ2-2 genes cover what lies past the CDR3, so the full variable domain is GAGVSQSPSNKVTEKGKDVELRCDPISGHTALYWYRQSLGQGLEFLIYFQGNSAPDKSGLPSDRFSAERTGGSVSTLTIQRTQQEDSAVYLCASSLYWESGELFFGEGSRLTVL.